The 28 T cell receptor beta chains given below trace back to one sample, sequenced in a study of blood T cell repertoires in COVID-19. Assay: immunoSEQ multiplex PCR; the TCRdb copy retains only in-frame clones and omits some. Of around 160,000 clones listed, approximately 95% were seen once; the top ten hold under 2%. What was sequenced was peripheral blood. All receptors derive from a woman aged 60 to 75 with COVID-19, enrolled during active disease.

J is TRBJ1-2 and V is TRBV11-2; 7 bases agree with TRBD1. The ends lost 1 base at V and 7 bases at J; junction bases unmatched: 6. Germline V gene sequence: CDR1 SGHAT, CDR2 FQNNGV. This CDR3 is built from 14 residues. The CDR3: CASSLAEGAGGYTF. DNA of the CDR3: TGTGCCAGCAGCTTAGCCGAGGGGGCCGGTGGCTACACCTTC.

The chain combines TRBV4-3 with TRBJ1-1; 7 positions match TRBD1. This CDR3 contains 16 residues. V trimming: 4 bases; J trimming: 1 base; junction bases outside the gene matches: 9. CDR1 is LGHNA and CDR2 is YSLEER in the germline V gene. CDR3 amino acids: CASSRSLGQPNTEAFF. The CDR3 DNA is TGCGCCAGCAGCCGCTCATTGGGACAGCCGAACACTGAAGCTTTCTTT.

The chain is built from TRBV5-1 and TRBJ2-7, with 12 bases matching TRBD1. This CDR3 is 20 amino acids long. V shed 4 bases, J shed 6 bases, and the junction held 23 bases outside the gene matches. CDR1 is SGHRS and CDR2 is YFSETQ in the germline V gene. CDR3 residues: CASSQQPGQGATRESREQYF. DNA of the CDR3: TGCGCCAGCAGCCAACAACCGGGACAGGGGGCCACCCGAGAGTCCCGCGAGCAGTACTTC. Filled out from reference TRBV5-1 and TRBJ2-7, the complete variable domain reads KAGVTQTPRYLIKTRGQQVTLSCSPISGHRSVSWYQQTPGQGLQFLFEYFSETQRNKGNFPGRFSGRQFSNSRSEMNVSTLELGDSALYLCASSQQPGQGATRESREQYFGPGTRLTVT.

The chain employs TRBV7-8 and TRBJ1-2; perhaps TRBD1 as D (6 bases). V was trimmed by 5 bases and J by 1 base, leaving 14 bases between them. The germline V gene has CDR1 SGHVS and CDR2 FQNEAQ. This CDR3 comprises 15 residues. This CDR3 reads CASSPRTALNYGYTF. In nucleotides, the CDR3 is TGTGCCAGCAGCCCGCGGACAGCACTTAACTATGGCTACACCTTC.

DNA for the CDR3: TGCGCCAGCAGCCTCGGGACAGGGGGACCGTCTAGCAATCAGCCCCAGCATTTT. It encodes CASSLGTGGPSSNQPQHF. This chain joins TRBV5-1 and TRBJ1-5; 11 bases fit TRBD1. The germline V gene has CDR1 SGHRS and CDR2 YFSETQ. V shed 4 bases and J 0 bases; nucleotides not matched to a gene: 9. The CDR3 extends over 18 amino acids. Using reference TRBV5-1 and TRBJ1-5 for the parts outside the CDR3, the full variable domain is KAGVTQTPRYLIKTRGQQVTLSCSPISGHRSVSWYQQTPGQGLQFLFEYFSETQRNKGNFPGRFSGRQFSNSRSEMNVSTLELGDSALYLCASSLGTGGPSSNQPQHFGDGTRLSIL.

The chain links TRBV7-8 to TRBJ1-1; D is ambiguous. Germline CDR1 reads SGHVS; CDR2 reads FQNEAQ. CDR3 length: 15 residues. V was trimmed by 2 bases and J by 0 bases, leaving 10 bases between them. DNA for the CDR3: TGTGCCAGCAGCTTAACGGCCGGGTTGAACACTGAAGCTTTCTTT. It specifies CASSLTAGLNTEAFF.

The chain links TRBV11-2 to TRBJ2-1; 9 positions match TRBD2. The germline gives CDR1 SGHAT, CDR2 FQNNGV. J gave up 6 bases and V 4 bases, and 7 bases lay outside the gene matches. The CDR3 sequence is 15 residues long. The CDR3 DNA is TGTGCCAGCAGCTCACAGCGGGGGGACATCAATGAGCAGTTCTTC. Translation: CASSSQRGDINEQFF.

Of note for this clone: Additional DNA sequences in this sample encode the identical CDR3. The chain has TRBV5-1 and TRBJ1-5, with D possibly being TRBD1 (5 bases). Trimming took 1 base from V and 2 from J, leaving 7 bases between them. This CDR3 region has 14 residues. Germline assignment: CDR1 SGHRS and CDR2 YFSETQ. The CDR3 bases are TGCGCCAGCAGCTTGCTAGGGGGCAATCAGCCCCAGCATTTT. Protein product: CASSLLGGNQPQHF.

This clone was picked up a small number of times. The chain combines TRBV25-1 with TRBJ1-5; no clear D gene. Between the trimmed V and J ends, which lost 4 bases and 0 bases, there was a span of 16 bases. The CDR3 consists of 17 residues. Germline lookup yields CDR1 MGHDK and CDR2 SYGVNS. The CDR3 loop is CASSGNTGVYSNQPQHF. CDR3 DNA: TGTGCCAGCAGTGGCAATACCGGGGTTTATAGCAATCAGCCCCAGCATTTT.

This rearrangement joins TRBV7-2 to TRBJ2-5, with D possibly TRBD2 on 6 matching bases. V lost 9 bases to trimming and J lost 4 bases, with 12 bases between them. The CDR3 is 12 residues long. Germline V CDR1 and CDR2: SGHTA, FQGNSA. The CDR3 DNA is TGTGCCAGTGGAGGGTACCGAGAGACCCAGTACTTC. It codes for CASGGYRETQYF.

Only one count was recorded for this clone. The rearrangement links TRBV28 to TRBJ2-7; possible D gene TRBD2, 7 bases. CDR3 length: 15 amino acids. Per the germline V gene, CDR1 is MDHEN and CDR2 is SYDVKM. Trimming cost V 5 bases and J 0 bases, with 14 bases left between them. CDR3 residues: CASSLPGGPSYEQYF. CDR3 DNA: TGTGCCAGCAGTCTCCCCGGGGGGCCCTCCTACGAGCAGTACTTC. Variable domain in full (rest from reference TRBV28 and TRBJ2-7): DVKVTQSSRYLVKRTGEKVFLECVQDMDHENMFWYRQDPGLGLRLIYFSYDVKMKEKGDIPEGYSVSREKKERFSLILESASTNQTSMYLCASSLPGGPSYEQYFGPGTRLTVT.

CDR3 coding DNA: TGTGCCAGCAGTCCCTGGACAGGCGGGGAAGGCTTATACACAGATACGCAGTATTTT. Translation gives CASSPWTGGEGLYTDTQYF. The chain has TRBV27 and TRBJ2-3; TRBD1 might be the D (7 bases). This CDR3 has 19 residues. In germline, CDR1 is MNHEY, CDR2 SMNVEV (reference sequence). V was trimmed by 5 bases and J by 2 bases, leaving 26 bases between them.

This clone showed up just once. The chain is built from TRBV13 and TRBJ2-6; 10 bases are shared with TRBD1. CDR1 is PRHDT and CDR2 is FYEKMQ in the germline V gene (reference sequence). Trimming at V came to 4 bases and at J to 0 bases, leaving 18 bases not matched to a gene. The CDR3 length is 22 residues. The CDR3 spells CASSSLTRGQGHPLSGANVLTF. The CDR3 region has the DNA TGTGCCAGCAGCTCGCTCACCCGGGGACAGGGGCATCCCCTCTCTGGGGCCAACGTCCTGACTTTC.

This sequence joins TRBV2 and TRBJ2-1, with D possibly matching TRBD2 (6 bases). The germline V and J ends were trimmed by 2 bases and 4 bases, with 9 bases remaining between them. The CDR3 runs to 14 residues. The germline V gene has CDR1 SNHLY and CDR2 FYNNEI. The CDR3: CASSEWGVYNEQFF. CDR3 sequence (DNA): TGTGCCAGCAGTGAATGGGGGGTTTACAATGAGCAGTTCTTC.

The J gene is TRBJ2-5, the V gene TRBV4-3, with 12 bases aligning to TRBD2. With V trimmed by 2 bases and J by 5 bases, 15 bases remained unmatched. Per the germline V gene, CDR1 is LGHNA and CDR2 is YSLEER. The CDR3 sequence is 19 residues long. This chain's CDR3 is CASSQPGLAGGRLRETQYF. The CDR3 region has the DNA TGCGCCAGCAGCCAACCAGGGCTAGCGGGGGGGCGGCTCAGGGAGACCCAGTACTTC.

The V call is TRBV6-1, the J call TRBJ1-2; D is possibly TRBD1 (6 bases). Germline assignment: CDR1 MNHNS and CDR2 SASEGT. The CDR3 totals 14 residues. V lost 3 bases and J 1 base, leaving 9 bases between the germline ends. The CDR3 sequence: CASSDGQFNYGYTF. Here the CDR3 DNA reads TGTGCCAGCAGTGACGGACAGTTTAACTATGGCTACACCTTC.

The V call is TRBV27, the J call TRBJ1-2; no clear D gene. The germline V gene has CDR1 MNHEY and CDR2 SMNVEV (reference sequence). Trimming took 2 bases from V and 1 from J, leaving 5 bases between them. The CDR3 loop spans 13 amino acids. The CDR3 bases are TGTGCCAGCAGTTTAACAAGTAACTATGGCTACACCTTC. Translating it yields CASSLTSNYGYTF.

The J gene is TRBJ2-2, the V gene TRBV7-4; the D gene is possibly TRBD2 (7 bases). V was cut by 1 base and J by 5 bases, with 23 bases left in between. This CDR3 region has 19 residues. Germline loops: CDR1 SGHVT, CDR2 SQSDAQ. CDR3 sequence (DNA): TGTGCCAGCAGCTTAGTTTCCGGCTGTGGGGGGCGGGAGACCGGGGAGCTGTTTTTT. Translated, it gives CASSLVSGCGGRETGELFF.

The chain recombines TRBV4-2 with TRBJ1-1, with D unresolved. The V and J ends lost 4 bases and 4 bases respectively, with 13 bases between them. Germline CDR1 reads LGHNA; CDR2 reads YNFKEQ. This CDR3 is built from 14 residues. The CDR3 loop is CASSPVGTGTEAFF. The CDR3 DNA is TGTGCCAGCAGCCCAGTGGGTACGGGCACTGAAGCTTTCTTT.

V and J are TRBV5-1 and TRBJ1-2, with D perhaps matching TRBD1 (6 bases). Trimming pared 2 bases from V and 8 bases from J, leaving 22 bases between. The CDR3 extends over 16 amino acids. CDR1 and CDR2 from the germline V gene are SGHRS and YFSETQ. The CDR3 DNA reads as TGCGCCAGCAGCTTCGACAGAGACAGGCCAGGATGGGGCTACACCTTC. Amino acids: CASSFDRDRPGWGYTF.

This clone came up once. The V gene is TRBV20-1, the J gene TRBJ1-4, with 9 bases fitting TRBD1. The V and J ends lost 3 bases and 7 bases, in that order; junction bases with no gene match: 6. CDR1 is DFQATT, CDR2 SNEGSKA, per germline (reference sequence). The CDR3 consists of 14 residues. CDR3 DNA sequence: TGCAGTGCTAGTCCTCCGGGACAGGGTGAAAAACTGTTTTTT. Protein sequence: CSASPPGQGEKLFF.

The chain employs TRBV14 and TRBJ2-1; a possible D gene is TRBD1 (6 bases). This CDR3 is 13 amino acids long. V dropped 4 bases and J dropped 5 bases, with 9 bases sitting between them. Germline V gene lookup returns CDR1 SGHDN and CDR2 FVKESK. CDR3 nucleotides: TGTGCCAGCAGCCGGGGGCCCAACAATGAGCAGTTCTTC. This codes for CASSRGPNNEQFF.

This chain joins TRBV19 and TRBJ1-1; TRBD1 is a possible D gene (6 bases). V lost 6 bases to trimming and J lost 7 bases, with 18 bases between them. CDR3 length: 14 residues. CDR1 and CDR2 (germline): LNHDA, SQIVND (reference sequence). The CDR3 loop reads CASRWGPSSSEAFF. CDR3 in DNA: TGTGCCAGTAGATGGGGGCCTTCCTCCAGTGAAGCTTTCTTT.

The chain couples TRBV30 to TRBJ2-1; 7 positions match TRBD2. This CDR3 is 13 amino acids long. CDR1 and CDR2 from the germline V gene are GTSNPN and SVGIG (reference sequence). The CDR3 loop is CAAGGWGSNEQFF. CDR3 coding DNA: TGTGCGGCCGGGGGGTGGGGCAGCAATGAGCAGTTCTTC.

The chain uses TRBV6-5 and TRBJ1-2; weak D call: TRBD1 (5 bases). The CDR3 length is 15 residues. Trimming shortened V by 5 bases and J by 2 bases, and 15 bases separated the two germline ends. Looked up from germline, CDR1 is MNHEY and CDR2 is SVGAGI. The CDR3 is CASSNRQPQNYGYTF. CDR3 DNA: TGTGCCAGCAGTAACAGACAGCCCCAAAACTATGGCTACACCTTC.

This clone was observed a single time. CDR3 nucleotides: TGTGCCAGCAGGACAGGAACTGGAAACACCATATATTTT. Its protein product is CASRTGTGNTIYF. The chain uses TRBV7-9 and TRBJ1-3, with D perhaps TRBD1 (6 bases). The V gene's germline CDR1 is SEHNR and CDR2 FQNEAQ (reference sequence). The ends were cut back, 6 bases at V and 2 bases at J, with 8 bases in the middle. CDR3 length: 13 residues.

This sequence joins TRBV6-2 or TRBV6-3 and TRBJ2-5; TRBD1 is a possible D gene (6 bases). Germline CDR1 MNHEY, CDR2 SVGEGT. Trimming shortened V by 1 base and J by 9 bases, and 12 bases separated the two germline ends. This CDR3 is 13 amino acids long. Here the CDR3 DNA reads TGTGCCAGCAGTTACTACGGTTCAGGGGCCCAGTACTTC. This sequence encodes CASSYYGSGAQYF.

This rearrangement joins TRBV3-1 (or the pseudogene TRBV3-2) to TRBJ2-2; tentative D call: TRBD1 (6 bases). Trimming took 0 bases from V and 5 from J, leaving 10 bases between them. The CDR3 is 15 residues long. Germline assignment: CDR1 LGHDT and CDR2 YNNKEL (reference sequence). The CDR3 sequence: CASSQDDRGTGELFF. The CDR3 region has the DNA TGTGCCAGCAGCCAAGACGATAGGGGGACCGGGGAGCTGTTTTTT.